The rows below give T cell receptor beta chains drawn from one sample of a study of PD-1 blockade in classical Hodgkin lymphoma. TCRdb's table, derived via immunoSEQ multiplex PCR, lists solely in-frame clones and lacks some. The sample has more than 140,000 clones, around 73% seen once. Sequenced material: peripheral blood mononuclear cells (PBMCs), taken before the second cycle of nivolumab. Source of these receptors: a human donor with classical Hodgkin lymphoma. CDR3s include the opening cysteine and the closing phenylalanine or tryptophan.

V	J	CDR3
TRBV10-3	TRBJ2-3	CAISEGGISTDTQYF
TRBV29-1	TRBJ2-3	CSVALASGITDTQYF
TRBV4-2	TRBJ2-3	CASSQAGVAGGDTQYF
TRBV5-1	TRBJ1-4	CASSEPLGEKLFF
TRBV4-1	TRBJ1-3	CASSQDPGQGGDTIYF
TRBV5-4	TRBJ1-2	CASNIGGSYGYTF
TRBV7-9	TRBJ2-6	CASSSPGRGSSGANVLTF
TRBV19	TRBJ2-7	CASSGPGTGEDEQYF
TRBV27	TRBJ2-7	CASSMSTKLAGDGGGFEQYF
TRBV2	TRBJ1-4	CASSGNRGPNEKLFF
TRBV2	TRBJ1-1	CASKYWPNTEAFF
TRBV10-3	TRBJ1-4	CAISDTRGATNEKLFF
TRBV6-1	TRBJ1-3	CASTLGATGNTIYF
TRBV27	TRBJ1-2	CASSPPSGGGYGYTF
TRBV5-1	TRBJ2-1	CASSLLLAGSYNEQFF
TRBV12-5	TRBJ2-7	CASAPGDPLPSYEQYF
TRBV6-6	TRBJ1-5	CASSPLDSWQQHF
TRBV6-6	TRBJ1-6	CASSIQGTNNSPLHF
TRBV18	TRBJ2-7	CASSPSPGTTYEQYF
TRBV5-1	TRBJ2-2	CASSFGQRLATGELFF
TRBV6-5	TRBJ2-7	CASSYRTSGYEQYF
TRBV19	TRBJ2-7	CASSIDITGGAYEQYF
TRBV6-4	TRBJ2-7	CASSPGTGVGDEQYF
TRBV29-1	TRBJ2-7	CSVRSDLSDYEQYF
TRBV5-8	TRBJ2-3	CASSLGAGRRSDTQYF